Listed here are 32 T cell receptor beta chains from one sample, sequenced in a study of cytomegalovirus exposure and HLA in healthy donors. The PCR used 60 Vbeta and 13 Jbeta primers. Assay used: immunoSEQ multiplex PCR; TCRdb lists only in-frame clones, some missing. The sample has approximately 250,000 clones, more than 70% seen once. The sample consisted of PBMCs. All receptors derive from a boy younger than 18 in good health and CMV-seronegative.

This chain joins TRBV6-4 and TRBJ2-1, with 10 positions matching TRBD2. The CDR3 has 13 residues. Germline values: CDR1 MRHNA, CDR2 SNTAGT. V gave up 6 bases and J gave up 7 bases; unmatched junction bases: 3. The CDR3 here is CASSLAGDNEQFF. CDR3 sequence (DNA): TGTGCCAGCAGCCTAGCGGGAGATAATGAGCAGTTCTTC.

The chain recombines TRBV2 with TRBJ2-3; weak D call: TRBD2 (5 bases). V dropped 5 bases and J dropped 3 bases, with 15 bases sitting between them. Germline-derived CDR1 and CDR2 are SNHLY and FYNNEI. This CDR3 spans 15 amino acids. The CDR3 sequence: CASSRESQKTDTQYF. In nucleotides, the CDR3 is TGTGCCAGCAGTAGGGAGTCCCAAAAGACAGATACGCAGTATTTT. Variable domain in full (rest from reference TRBV2 and TRBJ2-3): EPEVTQTPSHQVTQMGQEVILRCVPISNHLYFYWYRQILGQKVEFLVSFYNNEISEKSEIFDDQFSVERPDGSNFTLKIRSTKLEDSAMYFCASSRESQKTDTQYFGPGTRLTVL.

This clone was detected a few times. This rearrangement joins TRBV6-5 to TRBJ2-7; D perhaps matches TRBD2 (5 bases). CDR1 MNHEY and CDR2 SVGAGI come from the germline V gene. With 5 bases removed from V and 2 bases from J, the gap between germline ends came to 7 bases. The CDR3 has 12 amino acids. The chain's CDR3 is CASSLGTYEQYF. The CDR3 nucleotides are TGTGCCAGCAGTCTCGGGACCTACGAGCAGTACTTC.

In DNA, the CDR3 is TGTGCCAGCAGCTTAGAGCAGGGGGCTCAGGACACTGAAGCTTTCTTT. Translated, it gives CASSLEQGAQDTEAFF. This chain joins TRBV7-6 and TRBJ1-1, with 8 nucleotides matching TRBD1. V dropped 1 base and J dropped 3; count of bases not matched to a gene: 7. The CDR3 covers 16 residues. Germline V gene sequence: CDR1 SGHVS, CDR2 FNYEAQ. Supplemented by reference TRBV7-6 and TRBJ1-1, the full variable domain reads GAGVSQSPRYKVTKRGQDVALRCDPISGHVSLYWYRQALGQGPEFLTYFNYEAQQDKSGLPNDRFSAERPEGSISTLTIQRTEQRDSAMYRCASSLEQGAQDTEAFFGQGTRLTVV.

The rearrangement links TRBV28 to TRBJ1-2; a possible D gene is TRBD1 (5 bases). Germline CDR1 is MDHEN and CDR2 is SYDVKM. The CDR3 totals 14 residues. V was shortened by 5 bases and J by 4 bases, with 14 bases between the two germline ends. The CDR3 sequence: CASSAPGLAYGYTF. The CDR3 DNA is TGTGCCAGCAGTGCCCCGGGACTCGCCTATGGCTACACCTTC.

The chain's CDR3 is CASSKAGTSPSTEAFF. The CDR3 coding sequence is TGTGCCAGCAGCAAAGCCGGGACATCCCCTTCCACTGAAGCTTTCTTT. V and J are TRBV21-1 and TRBJ1-1; whether TRBD1, the table's D call, matches the DNA was not checked. TRBV21-1 is shown as a pseudogene. The CDR3 sequence is 16 residues long.

This clone was recorded only once. The chain has TRBV11-2 and TRBJ1-3; 9 bases match TRBD1. Trimming cost V 1 base and J 4 bases; bases outside gene matches: 8. The CDR3 has 17 amino acids. Germline V gene sequence: CDR1 SGHAT, CDR2 FQNNGV. CDR3 nucleotides: TGTGCCAGCAGCTTAGTCTCGAACAGGGGGCCAGGAAACACCATATATTTT. It translates to CASSLVSNRGPGNTIYF.

V usage is TRBV6-1 and J usage is TRBJ1-1; TRBD1 might be the D (6 bases). Germline CDR1 and CDR2: MNHNS and SASEGT. There are 13 residues in the CDR3. V lost 5 bases, J lost 1 base, and 8 bases lay in between. The CDR3 here is CASSRTENTEAFF. CDR3 DNA: TGTGCCAGCAGTCGGACAGAGAACACTGAAGCTTTCTTT.

Comment on this clone: Other DNA sequences in this sample translate to the same CDR3. J is TRBJ2-7 and V is TRBV4-1; 7 nucleotides agree with TRBD2. The CDR3 extends over 15 amino acids. J lost 2 bases, V lost 1 base, and 5 bases had no gene match. Germline V lookup: CDR1 MGHRA, CDR2 YSYEKL. The CDR3 protein is CASSQGLAETYEQYF. The CDR3 coding sequence is TGCGCCAGCAGCCAAGGTCTAGCGGAGACCTACGAGCAGTACTTC.

This clone was counted between two and nine times. The genes are TRBV7-9 and TRBJ1-2; 7 bases align to TRBD1. Germline lookup yields CDR1 SEHNR and CDR2 FQNEAQ (reference sequence). This CDR3 contains 14 residues. Trimming took 5 bases from V and 6 from J; bases not matched to a gene: 9. For the CDR3, the DNA is TGTGCCAGCAGCATCGACAGGGCTTCAGATGGCTACACCTTC. It is translated as CASSIDRASDGYTF.

V usage is TRBV5-1 and J usage is TRBJ2-1; 8 bases map to TRBD2. The J segment lost 4 bases and the V segment lost 7 bases, leaving 13 bases of the junction unmatched. The CDR3 runs to 16 residues. Germline values: CDR1 SGHRS, CDR2 YFSETQ. For the CDR3, the DNA is TGCGCCAGCTCCCGCCGGGGTAGCGGGGAATACAATGAGCAGTTCTTC. Translating it yields CASSRRGSGEYNEQFF.

V gene TRBV7-8 combines with J gene TRBJ2-5; a weak D match, TRBD2 (6 bases). Trimming pared 7 bases from V and 5 bases from J, leaving 11 bases between. The length of the CDR3 is 12 residues. Germline assignment: CDR1 SGHVS and CDR2 FQNEAQ. The DNA for the CDR3 is TGTGCCAGCAATCTCGGAGGGGAGACCCAGTACTTC. Translating it yields CASNLGGETQYF.

In the case of this clone: The junction departs from the called germline gene at one end, perhaps through a read error. This rearrangement joins TRBV2 to TRBJ2-3, with 10 bases that match TRBD2. The CDR3 consists of 15 residues. The germline V gene has CDR1 SNHLY and CDR2 FYNNEI. The chain's CDR3 is CAGSDSGGGRVSQYF. CDR3 in DNA: TGTGCCGGCAGTGACAGCGGGGGGGGGCGGGTTTCGCAGTATTTT.

CDR3 bases: TGTGCCAGCAGTGACCCGACAGGGGTCACCTACGAGCAGTACTTC. Translation gives CASSDPTGVTYEQYF. The V and J genes are TRBV6-1 and TRBJ2-7; the match to TRBD1 covers 8 bases. CDR3 length: 15 residues. With V trimmed by 3 bases and J by 2 bases, 6 bases remained unmatched. Germline V CDR1 and CDR2: MNHNS, SASEGT.

The rearrangement links TRBV11-3 to TRBJ2-1, with a possible D match to TRBD1 (6 bases). CDR3 length: 12 residues. Between the trimmed V and J ends, which lost 6 bases and 7 bases, there was a span of 10 bases. Per the germline V gene, CDR1 is SGHNT and CDR2 is YENEEA. DNA of the CDR3: TGTGCCAGCAGAAAAGGGGGAAATGAGCAGTTCTTC. It encodes CASRKGGNEQFF.

This clone is medium-sized. This chain uses TRBV15 with TRBJ2-6; D might be TRBD1 (7 bases). The V end lost 2 bases, the J end lost 0 bases, and 8 bases lay between the germline ends. Germline CDR1 reads LNHNV; CDR2 reads YYDKDF (reference sequence). There are 16 residues in the CDR3. The CDR3 sequence: CATSRQGGSGANVLTF. The DNA for the CDR3 is TGTGCCACCAGCAGACAGGGGGGCTCTGGGGCCAACGTCCTGACTTTC.

The chain couples TRBV13 to TRBJ2-3; D is ambiguous. Trimming removed 1 base at V and 2 bases at J, with 10 bases between. CDR1 and CDR2 from the germline V gene are PRHDT and FYEKMQ (reference sequence). CDR3 size: 15 residues. The CDR3 nucleotides read TGTGCCAGCAGCTTAGTGCGAGGCCTCACAGATACGCAGTATTTT. Translation gives CASSLVRGLTDTQYF.

This clone was found once. The rearrangement joins TRBV5-1 to TRBJ2-7; 8 bases fit TRBD2. J was trimmed by 2 bases and V by 1 base; bases with no gene match: 8. Per germline, CDR1 SGHRS and CDR2 YFSETQ. The CDR3 is 16 residues long. The chain's CDR3 is CASSLWAGGKPYEQYF. As DNA, the CDR3 is TGCGCCAGCAGCTTGTGGGCGGGAGGCAAACCCTACGAGCAGTACTTC. The whole variable domain, filled in from reference TRBV5-1 and TRBJ2-7, reads KAGVTQTPRYLIKTRGQQVTLSCSPISGHRSVSWYQQTPGQGLQFLFEYFSETQRNKGNFPGRFSGRQFSNSRSEMNVSTLELGDSALYLCASSLWAGGKPYEQYFGPGTRLTVT.

The rearrangement joins TRBV30 to TRBJ1-2; D is perhaps TRBD1 (6 bases). CDR1 and CDR2 (germline): GTSNPN, SVGIG (reference sequence). This CDR3 has 15 amino acids. Deletions cut 0 bases from V and 9 bases from J, with 20 bases between. The CDR3: CAWSVQGGKDACYTF. Written as DNA, the CDR3 is TGTGCCTGGAGTGTACAAGGGGGAAAAGATGCGTGCTACACCTTC.

The chain is built from TRBV13 and TRBJ2-1; the D gene is possibly TRBD2 (6 bases). This CDR3 comprises 14 residues. The germline V gene has CDR1 PRHDT and CDR2 FYEKMQ (reference sequence). V gave up 1 base and J gave up 8 bases, with 12 bases separating them. As DNA, the CDR3 is TGTGCCAGCAGCTTAGTTCGGAGGGCCGATGAGCAGTTCTTC. This codes for CASSLVRRADEQFF.

The chain carries TRBV6-4 and TRBJ2-3, with TRBD2 matching 8 bases. Losses at the gene ends were 10 bases for V and 4 bases for J; bases not matched to a gene: 16. The CDR3 covers 16 residues. The germline CDR1 and CDR2 sequences are MRHNA and SNTAGT. In nucleotides, the CDR3 is TGTGCCACCTCGCGAGTGGGCGGGGGGTCGGCAGATACGCAGTATTTT. This gives the protein CATSRVGGGSADTQYF.

The chain couples TRBV7-9 to TRBJ2-7; 8 bases line up with TRBD2. The germline V gene has CDR1 SEHNR and CDR2 FQNEAQ (reference sequence). The junction had 7 bases not matched to a gene; V was cut back by 5 bases and J by 4 bases. The CDR3 extends over 14 amino acids. CDR3 residues: CASSHTREGYEQYF. The CDR3 DNA is TGTGCCAGCAGCCATACCCGGGAGGGTTACGAGCAGTACTTC.

This clone has a handful of counts. This chain uses TRBV10-3 with TRBJ1-1; D gene uncertain. The CDR3 loop spans 15 amino acids. V shed 0 bases and J shed 1 base, with 9 bases lying between them. The germline V gene has CDR1 ENHRY and CDR2 SYGVKD. The CDR3 DNA sequence: TGTGCCATCAGTGAGTCGTTGGCCCAGAACACTGAAGCTTTCTTT. The encoded protein is CAISESLAQNTEAFF.

The chain recombines TRBV19 with TRBJ1-1; D ambiguous. The V end lost 3 bases, the J end lost 0 bases, and 5 bases lay between the germline ends. Germline V gene lookup returns CDR1 LNHDA and CDR2 SQIVND (reference sequence). The CDR3 loop spans 13 amino acids. CDR3 sequence reads: CASSIYVNTEAFF. For the CDR3, the DNA is TGTGCCAGTAGTATTTATGTGAACACTGAAGCTTTCTTT. Full variable domain (outside the CDR3, taken from reference TRBV19 and TRBJ1-1): DGGITQSPKYLFRKEGQNVTLSCEQNLNHDAMYWYRQDPGQGLRLIYYSQIVNDFQKGDIAEGYSVSREKKESFPLTVTSAQKNPTAFYLCASSIYVNTEAFFGQGTRLTVV.

The rearrangement joins TRBV27 to TRBJ1-2, with a weak D call TRBD1 (5 bases). The V end lost 3 bases, the J end lost 2 bases, and 10 bases lay between the germline ends. The CDR3 covers 14 residues. From germline, CDR1 is MNHEY and CDR2 SMNVEV (reference sequence). The CDR3 DNA follows: TGTGCCAGCAGTTTTGCAGGGATGAACTATGGCTACACCTTC. It specifies CASSFAGMNYGYTF.

The V and J genes are TRBV2 and TRBJ1-1; unclear D gene. The germline V and J ends were trimmed by 3 bases and 3 bases, with 11 bases remaining between them. Germline V CDR1 and CDR2: SNHLY, FYNNEI. There are 14 residues in the CDR3. CDR3 DNA: TGTGCCAGCAGTGATCGGGTCTCGGACACTGAAGCTTTCTTT. Translating it yields CASSDRVSDTEAFF. Filled out from reference TRBV2 and TRBJ1-1, the complete variable domain reads EPEVTQTPSHQVTQMGQEVILRCVPISNHLYFYWYRQILGQKVEFLVSFYNNEISEKSEIFDDQFSVERPDGSNFTLKIRSTKLEDSAMYFCASSDRVSDTEAFFGQGTRLTVV.

The chain joins TRBV9 to TRBJ2-2, with D maybe TRBD2 (6 bases). CDR3 length equals 15 residues. V dropped 4 bases and J dropped 4 bases, with 14 bases sitting between them. Germline assignment: CDR1 SGDLS and CDR2 YYNGEE. CDR3 sequence: CASSREGGTTGELFF. DNA for the CDR3: TGTGCCAGCAGCCGGGAAGGAGGGACCACCGGGGAGCTGTTTTTT.

This clone occurred a few times. The chain combines TRBV9 with TRBJ2-7, with 12 bases that match TRBD2. CDR3 length equals 16 residues. From germline, CDR1 is SGDLS and CDR2 YYNGEE. Trimming took 3 bases from V and 6 from J; bases not matched to a gene: 10. CDR3 sequence reads: CASSGPGLAGRTEQYF. In DNA, the CDR3 is TGTGCCAGCAGCGGACCGGGACTAGCGGGTCGAACCGAGCAGTACTTC. Filled out from reference TRBV9 and TRBJ2-7, the complete variable domain reads DSGVTQTPKHLITATGQRVTLRCSPRSGDLSVYWYQQSLDQGLQFLIQYYNGEERAKGNILERFSAQQFPDLHSELNLSSLELGDSALYFCASSGPGLAGRTEQYFGPGTRLTVT.

This clone was counted a few times. The CDR3 DNA reads as TGTGCCAGTAGGCGAGGGGGACTAGCCCCCTACGAGCAGTACTTC. Encoded protein: CASRRGGLAPYEQYF. The chain carries TRBV19 and TRBJ2-7; 9 positions match TRBD2. Germline V gene sequence: CDR1 LNHDA, CDR2 SQIVND (reference sequence). J gave up 2 bases and V 6 bases, and 8 bases lay outside the gene matches. The CDR3 is made up of 15 amino acids. Looking up the rest from reference TRBV19 and TRBJ2-7 gives the full variable domain: DGGITQSPKYLFRKEGQNVTLSCEQNLNHDAMYWYRQDPGQGLRLIYYSQIVNDFQKGDIAEGYSVSREKKESFPLTVTSAQKNPTAFYLCASRRGGLAPYEQYFGPGTRLTVT.

This chain joins TRBV7-3 and TRBJ2-6, with D maybe TRBD2 (6 bases). Germline V gene lookup returns CDR1 SGHTA and CDR2 FQGTGA. Trimming stripped 2 bases from V and 1 base from J, with 6 bases between. The CDR3 contains 15 residues. The CDR3 sequence is CASSLGGSGANVLTF. CDR3 in DNA: TGTGCCAGCAGCTTAGGGGGGTCTGGGGCCAACGTCCTGACTTTC.

Only a few counts were recorded for this clone. The chain joins TRBV18 to TRBJ1-2; 7 nucleotides align to TRBD1. The CDR3 is made up of 14 amino acids. V lost 2 bases to trimming and J lost 6 bases; unmatched junction nucleotides: 6. Germline V gene data show CDR1 as KGHSH and CDR2 as LQKENI. Here the CDR3 reads CASSPGNRGDGYTF. Here the CDR3 DNA reads TGTGCCAGCTCACCAGGGAACAGGGGTGATGGCTACACCTTC.

The chain links TRBV30 to TRBJ2-7; 11 bases line up with TRBD2. V shed 3 bases, J shed 6 bases, and the junction held 10 bases outside the gene matches. The CDR3 totals 15 residues. From germline, CDR1 is GTSNPN and CDR2 SVGIG (reference sequence). CDR3 region: CAWSSGTSGFSEQYF. The CDR3 DNA is TGTGCCTGGAGCTCCGGGACTAGCGGTTTCAGCGAGCAGTACTTC.